A single sample is the source of the 22 T cell receptor beta chains below, sequenced in a study of CD8 T cell repertoires and HIV-1 epitope variants. Data came from immunoSEQ multiplex PCR; TCRdb stores just in-frame clones and leaves some out. The sample carries approximately 5,300 clones, 55% to 80% recorded once. Antigens for these TCRs are unknown. Sequencing was done on a sample of cultured CD8+ T cells derived from PBMCs. Receptors originate from a male donor with HIV.

This chain joins TRBV2 and TRBJ2-7; TRBD1 matches 9 bases. The CDR3 contains 14 residues. The junction had 8 bases not matched to a gene; V was cut back by 8 bases and J by 3 bases. CDR1 SNHLY and CDR2 FYNNEI come from the germline V gene. CDR3 sequence reads: CASEGRTGDYEQYF. The CDR3 DNA reads TGTGCCAGCGAGGGTCGGACAGGGGACTACGAGCAGTACTTC.

V gene TRBV5-1 combines with J gene TRBJ1-1; the D is unclear. This CDR3 spans 15 amino acids. The germline gives CDR1 SGHRS, CDR2 YFSETQ. Trimming removed 5 bases from V and 4 bases from J, with 18 bases in between. CDR3 nucleotides: TGCGCCAGCAGTTTTGGGCCCACCGGAGGCACTGAAGCTTTCTTT. Translating gives CASSFGPTGGTEAFF. The whole variable domain, filled in from reference TRBV5-1 and TRBJ1-1, reads KAGVTQTPRYLIKTRGQQVTLSCSPISGHRSVSWYQQTPGQGLQFLFEYFSETQRNKGNFPGRFSGRQFSNSRSEMNVSTLELGDSALYLCASSFGPTGGTEAFFGQGTRLTVV.

The chain uses TRBV7-8 and TRBJ1-1; D possibly corresponds to TRBD1 (5 bases). CDR1 and CDR2 (germline): SGHVS, FQNEAQ. The length of the CDR3 is 14 residues. V shed 5 bases and J shed 6 bases, with 16 bases lying between them. The CDR3 is CASSTVAGSPEAFF. DNA for the CDR3: TGTGCCAGCAGCACGGTAGCAGGGTCCCCTGAAGCTTTCTTT.

This chain connects TRBV6-5 to TRBJ2-7; D is possibly TRBD1 (6 bases). The germline gives CDR1 MNHEY, CDR2 SVGAGI. The CDR3 consists of 16 residues. The V and J ends lost 0 bases and 3 bases respectively, with 15 bases between them. Written as DNA, the CDR3 is TGTGCCAGCAGTTACTCACCCGGGACAAGCTTCTACGAGCAGTACTTC. It codes for CASSYSPGTSFYEQYF.

V is TRBV14 and J is TRBJ1-2; D gene ambiguous. Trimming pared 4 bases from V and 6 bases from J, leaving 18 bases between. The germline gives CDR1 SGHDN, CDR2 FVKESK. The CDR3 has 15 amino acids. CDR3: CASSLVTAPRDGYTF. The DNA of the CDR3 is TGTGCCAGCAGCCTAGTAACAGCGCCAAGGGATGGCTACACCTTC.

CDR3 region: CASSLYRDTDTQYF. The CDR3 nucleotides read TGTGCCAGCAGTTTATACAGGGACACAGATACGCAGTATTTT. This chain links TRBV27 with TRBJ2-3; possibly TRBD1 for D (6 bases). Germline V gene data show CDR1 as MNHEY and CDR2 as SMNVEV (reference sequence). The CDR3 length is 14 residues. V gave up 1 base and J gave up 2 bases, with 7 bases separating them.

This clone appeared once. This chain connects TRBV29-1 to TRBJ2-1; 12 bases fit TRBD1. V lost 6 bases to trimming and J lost 6 bases; unmatched junction nucleotides: 6. The CDR3 extends over 14 amino acids. Germline values: CDR1 SQVTM, CDR2 ANQGSEA. CDR3 sequence (DNA): TGCAGCGTCCCGGGACAGGGGGCGAGCAATGAGCAGTTCTTC. Protein: CSVPGQGASNEQFF.

This clone was seen more than once but under ten times. The chain recombines TRBV18 with TRBJ2-7; the D is unclear. The CDR3 sequence is 16 residues long. V lost 3 bases and J 3 bases, leaving 18 bases between the germline ends. Looked up from germline, CDR1 is KGHSH and CDR2 is LQKENI. The CDR3 sequence: CASSPAFGSEYYEQYF. The CDR3 nucleotides are TGTGCCAGCTCACCCGCCTTCGGGTCAGAATACTACGAGCAGTACTTC.

The rearrangement joins TRBV6-1 to TRBJ2-1; D may be TRBD2 (5 bases). The ends were cut back, 3 bases at V and 5 bases at J, with 17 bases in the middle. Germline CDR1 MNHNS, CDR2 SASEGT. The CDR3 totals 16 residues. In DNA, the CDR3 is TGTGCCAGCAGTGACTACCATCCTGCGGGTCACAATGAGCAGTTCTTC. This codes for CASSDYHPAGHNEQFF.

This chain connects TRBV5-5 to TRBJ2-7; D gene uncertain. Germline assignment: CDR1 SGHKS and CDR2 YYEKEE (reference sequence). The CDR3 has 15 residues. Trimming shortened V by 0 bases and J by 3 bases, and 13 bases separated the two germline ends. The CDR3 DNA follows: TGTGCCAGCAGCTTGGAATTGATACTTGGCTACGAGCAGTACTTC. This codes for CASSLELILGYEQYF.

The rearrangement links TRBV7-2 to TRBJ2-1; 14 positions agree with TRBD2. V was pared by 5 bases and J by 2 bases, with 8 bases of the junction left unmatched. The germline V gene encodes CDR1 SGHTA and CDR2 FQGNSA. The CDR3 runs to 18 residues. The CDR3 here is CASSQGLAGGPPYNEQFF. CDR3 coding DNA: TGTGCCAGCAGCCAAGGACTAGCGGGGGGCCCTCCCTACAATGAGCAGTTCTTC.

V gene TRBV7-2 combines with J gene TRBJ2-5; 7 bases align to TRBD2. This CDR3 region has 14 residues. Looked up from germline, CDR1 is SGHTA and CDR2 is FQGNSA. Germline trimming cut 8 bases from V and 2 bases from J; bases unmatched to any gene: 8. The CDR3 here is CASDDGGLQETQYF. The DNA for the CDR3 is TGTGCCAGCGACGACGGGGGGTTACAAGAGACCCAGTACTTC.

The chain is built from TRBV5-4 and TRBJ2-1; D possibly matches TRBD1 or TRBD2 (6 bases each). The V end was cut by 0 bases, the J end by 3 bases, with 10 bases between. Germline CDR1 SGHNT, CDR2 YYREEE (reference sequence). The CDR3 extends over 15 amino acids. CDR3 residues: CASSLGGGGYNEQFF. The CDR3 bases are TGTGCCAGCAGCTTGGGCGGAGGGGGCTACAATGAGCAGTTCTTC.

This chain links TRBV9 with TRBJ1-5; no definite D call. Germline CDR1 and CDR2: SGDLS and YYNGEE. This CDR3 comprises 15 residues. The V gene lost 0 bases and the J gene lost 0 bases, with 7 bases spanning the gap. CDR3 sequence: CASSVEEGSNQPQHF. CDR3 coding DNA: TGTGCCAGCAGCGTAGAAGAGGGTAGCAATCAGCCCCAGCATTTT.

The rearrangement links TRBV28 to TRBJ2-7, with 11 bases identical to TRBD2. The V and J ends lost 3 bases and 0 bases, in that order; junction bases with no gene match: 7. Per germline, CDR1 MDHEN and CDR2 SYDVKM. The CDR3 runs 17 residues. CDR3 protein: CASSFSLAGGSSYEQYF. The CDR3 region has the DNA TGTGCCAGCAGTTTTTCTCTAGCGGGAGGTAGCTCCTACGAGCAGTACTTC. Variable domain in full (rest from reference TRBV28 and TRBJ2-7): DVKVTQSSRYLVKRTGEKVFLECVQDMDHENMFWYRQDPGLGLRLIYFSYDVKMKEKGDIPEGYSVSREKKERFSLILESASTNQTSMYLCASSFSLAGGSSYEQYFGPGTRLTVT.

The chain joins TRBV7-9 to TRBJ2-1, with 13 positions matching TRBD2. The CDR3 contains 14 residues. Germline V gene data show CDR1 as SEHNR and CDR2 as FQNEAQ (reference sequence). The J segment lost 10 bases and the V segment lost 3 bases, leaving 3 bases of the junction unmatched. Here the CDR3 reads CASSFGTSGTEQFF. CDR3 sequence (DNA): TGTGCCAGCAGCTTTGGGACTAGCGGGACAGAGCAGTTCTTC.

The CDR3 spells CASSTDGSYEQYF. The CDR3 DNA follows: TGTGCCAGTAGTACGGACGGCTCCTACGAGCAGTACTTC. J is TRBJ2-7 and V is TRBV19; D is unresolved. The CDR3 has 13 amino acids. Germline CDR1 reads LNHDA; CDR2 reads SQIVND (reference sequence). V was clipped by 4 bases and J by 0 bases, with 7 bases between them. The variable domain in full, completed from reference TRBV19 and TRBJ2-7, reads DGGITQSPKYLFRKEGQNVTLSCEQNLNHDAMYWYRQDPGQGLRLIYYSQIVNDFQKGDIAEGYSVSREKKESFPLTVTSAQKNPTAFYLCASSTDGSYEQYFGPGTRLTVT.

This chain connects TRBV10-2 to TRBJ1-1; perhaps TRBD1 as D (6 bases). The CDR3 spans 13 residues. Trimming pared 6 bases from V and 3 bases from J, leaving 11 bases between. The germline CDR1 and CDR2 sequences are WSHSY and SAAADI. CDR3: CASRLSGDTEAFF. The CDR3 DNA reads as TGCGCCAGCAGGTTATCAGGGGACACTGAAGCTTTCTTT.

This chain uses TRBV7-9 with TRBJ2-3; the D gene is possibly TRBD1 (5 bases). The germline V gene encodes CDR1 SEHNR and CDR2 FQNEAQ (reference sequence). This CDR3 is 16 amino acids long. The V end lost 5 bases, the J end lost 1 base, and 16 bases lay between the germline ends. As DNA, the CDR3 is TGTGCCAGCAGCCCCGCAGGGTCCTCACGCACAGATACGCAGTATTTT. This translates into CASSPAGSSRTDTQYF. Based on the CDR3 plus reference TRBV7-9 and TRBJ2-3, the full variable domain is DTGVSQNPRHKITKRGQNVTFRCDPISEHNRLYWYRQTLGQGPEFLTYFQNEAQLEKSRLLSDRFSAERPKGSFSTLEIQRTEQGDSAMYLCASSPAGSSRTDTQYFGPGTRLTVL.

Concerning this clone itself: The sample holds other DNA sequences that translate to the same CDR3. The chain couples TRBV28 to TRBJ2-7, with 9 positions matching TRBD2. This CDR3 region has 16 residues. The germline CDR1 and CDR2 sequences are MDHEN and SYDVKM. V dropped 2 bases and J dropped 7; count of bases not matched to a gene: 12. The CDR3 DNA is TGTGCCAGCAGTTTACTTCTCGCGGGGGGGCCCGGGGAGCAGTACTTC. Residues: CASSLLLAGGPGEQYF.

The rearrangement links TRBV18 to TRBJ1-1; unclear D gene. This CDR3 contains 19 residues. V lost 3 bases to trimming and J lost 3 bases, with 26 bases between them. Per the germline V gene, CDR1 is KGHSH and CDR2 is LQKENI. CDR3: CASSPPVAHEPRDDTEAFF. The CDR3 DNA is TGTGCCAGCTCACCCCCGGTGGCACACGAACCGAGGGATGACACTGAAGCTTTCTTT.

The chain has TRBV6-5 and TRBJ2-1; D is ambiguous. The germline CDR1 and CDR2 sequences are MNHEY and SVGAGI. V lost 4 bases to trimming and J lost 6 bases, with 13 bases between them. This CDR3 spans 14 amino acids. The CDR3 DNA reads TGTGCCAGCAGTTCCCTCGGCAGGTCCAATGAGCAGTTCTTC. Translating it yields CASSSLGRSNEQFF.